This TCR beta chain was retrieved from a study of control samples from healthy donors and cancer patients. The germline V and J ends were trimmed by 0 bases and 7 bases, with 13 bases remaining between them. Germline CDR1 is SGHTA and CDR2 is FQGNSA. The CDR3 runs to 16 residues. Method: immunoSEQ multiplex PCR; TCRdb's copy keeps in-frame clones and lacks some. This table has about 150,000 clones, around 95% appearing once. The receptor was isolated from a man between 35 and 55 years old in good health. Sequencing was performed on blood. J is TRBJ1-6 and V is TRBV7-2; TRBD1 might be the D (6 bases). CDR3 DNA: TGTGCCAGCAGCTTAGCCCCGACAGGTGTGAATTCACCCCTCCACTTT. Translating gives CASSLAPTGVNSPLHF. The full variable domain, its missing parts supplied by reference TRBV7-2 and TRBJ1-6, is GAGVSQSPSNKVTEKGKDVELRCDPISGHTALYWYRQSLGQGLEFLIYFQGNSAPDKSGLPSDRFSAERTGGSVSTLTIQRTQQEDSAVYLCASSLAPTGVNSPLHFGNGTRLTVT.